Following are 23 T cell receptor beta chains from one sample sequenced in a study of monozygotic twins with inflammatory bowel disease. From the 5' RACE reads, TCRdb lists one entry per CDR3 protein and no DNA. Recorded here are approximately 400,000 distinct CDR3 sequences; the top ten clones represent 2.5% to 3%. Sequenced input: blood. The receptors stem from a human donor with ulcerative colitis or Crohn's disease, or a healthy co-twin of an affected twin (not recorded which).

J is TRBJ1-1 and V is TRBV6-5; checking the TCRdb D call of TRBD1 is not possible without DNA. CDR1 is MNHEY, CDR2 SVGAGI, per germline. CDR3 length: 15 residues. The CDR3 reads CASSSRTVINTEAFF.

The chain couples TRBV5-1 to TRBJ2-1; TCRdb reports TRBD1, a call that lacks DNA to check it against. The CDR3 contains 14 residues. The germline V gene encodes CDR1 SGHRS and CDR2 YFSETQ. The chain's CDR3 is CASSPGTDYNEQFF.

The J gene is TRBJ2-2, the V gene TRBV6-1; TCRdb designates TRBD1, a call that cannot be tested without DNA. The V gene's germline CDR1 is MNHNS and CDR2 SASEGT. CDR3 size: 16 residues. The CDR3 loop reads CASSGKGTVGTGELFF.

The chain joins TRBV29-1 to TRBJ1-1. The CDR3 is made up of 12 amino acids. CDR1 SQVTM and CDR2 ANQGSEA come from the germline V gene. CDR3 in amino acids: CSVRDPRTEAFF.

The V and J genes are TRBV20-1 and TRBJ1-4. Germline CDR1 and CDR2: DFQATT and SNEGSKA (reference sequence). The CDR3 is 13 residues long. The CDR3 is CSAREGMNEKLFF.

The chain employs TRBV24-1 and TRBJ2-3; TCRdb's D call, TRBD1, is unchecked because there is no DNA. The CDR3 is 13 residues long. Germline CDR1 KGHDR, CDR2 SFDVKD. CDR3 sequence: CATKARGADTQYF.

The chain's CDR3 is CASSLAEGAQYF. The chain couples TRBV7-9 to TRBJ2-5; TCRdb gives TRBD1 as the D gene, but with no DNA this cannot be confirmed. Germline V gene lookup returns CDR1 SEHNR and CDR2 FQNEAQ (reference sequence). The CDR3 extends over 12 amino acids.

The V call is TRBV5-1, the J call TRBJ2-6. The CDR3 extends over 15 amino acids. Germline CDR1 is SGHRS and CDR2 is YFSETQ. The CDR3 reads CASSPEISGANVLTF.

The rearrangement links TRBV6-5 to TRBJ2-7; the TCRdb call, TRBD1, lacks DNA for checking. Per germline, CDR1 MNHEY and CDR2 SVGAGI. The CDR3 consists of 15 residues. The CDR3 reads CASSYPETGGGEQYF.

This sequence joins TRBV11-3 and TRBJ1-6. CDR3 size: 19 residues. Germline V lookup: CDR1 SGHNT, CDR2 YENEEA. CDR3 residues: CASSQHGDVSNPPRRALHF. The whole variable domain, remainder taken from reference TRBV11-3 and TRBJ1-6, is EAGVVQSPRYKIIEKKQPVAFWCNPISGHNTLYWYLQNLGQGPELLIRYENEEAVDDSQLPKDRFSAERLKGVDSTLKIQPAELGDSAVYLCASSQHGDVSNPPRRALHFGNGTRLTVT.

The chain couples TRBV6-1 to TRBJ1-5; TCRdb lists TRBD1, though no DNA is available to test this call. The CDR3 length is 17 residues. Germline CDR1 MNHNS, CDR2 SASEGT. CDR3: CASSEPTGQGSSQPQHF.

The chain recombines TRBV29-1 with TRBJ2-1; there is no DNA to check the TCRdb D call of TRBD1. The CDR3 is 14 amino acids. Germline V gene lookup returns CDR1 SQVTM and CDR2 ANQGSEA. CDR3 loop: CSVGSGEIYNEQFF.

The chain links TRBV12-3 or TRBV12-4 to TRBJ2-1; TCRdb designates TRBD2, a call that cannot be tested without DNA. CDR3 length: 16 amino acids. This chain's CDR3 is CASSPLTSGGTNEQFF.

The genes are TRBV5-6 and TRBJ2-7; the D gene TCRdb calls, TRBD1, cannot be checked with no DNA. CDR1 SGHDT and CDR2 YYEEEE come from the germline V gene. This CDR3 has 14 amino acids. The CDR3: CASSFPQGWDEQYF.

CDR3 loop: CSAGLDTEAFF. The chain couples TRBV29-1 to TRBJ1-1. The germline gives CDR1 SQVTM, CDR2 ANQGSEA. This CDR3 has 11 amino acids.

This chain uses TRBV7-2 with TRBJ1-1; the TRBD1 assignment by TCRdb is unverifiable without DNA. The CDR3 extends over 13 amino acids. Germline V gene data show CDR1 as SGHTA and CDR2 as FQGNSA. CDR3 in amino acids: CASSLIGTPEAFF. The full variable domain, rest sourced from reference TRBV7-2 and TRBJ1-1, is GAGVSQSPSNKVTEKGKDVELRCDPISGHTALYWYRQSLGQGLEFLIYFQGNSAPDKSGLPSDRFSAERTGGSVSTLTIQRTQQEDSAVYLCASSLIGTPEAFFGQGTRLTVV.

This chain uses TRBV20-1 with TRBJ2-7; TCRdb gives TRBD1 as the D gene, but with no DNA this cannot be confirmed. The CDR3 runs to 14 residues. From germline, CDR1 is DFQATT and CDR2 SNEGSKA (reference sequence). Here the CDR3 reads CSARDLKGAYEQYF.

The chain couples TRBV9 to TRBJ2-5; checking the TCRdb D call of TRBD2 is not possible without DNA. This CDR3 is 15 amino acids long. Per germline, CDR1 SGDLS and CDR2 YYNGEE. CDR3: CASSVVSGPQETQYF.

V usage is TRBV12-1 and J usage is TRBJ2-7; TCRdb's D gene call, TRBD2, goes unchecked for lack of DNA. TRBV12-1 is annotated as a pseudogene. The CDR3 has 15 residues. This CDR3 is CASSTNSGESYEQYF.

The chain combines TRBV10-3 with TRBJ1-1. Germline lookup yields CDR1 ENHRY and CDR2 SYGVKD. CDR3 length equals 13 residues. The CDR3: CAISGRIDTEAFF.

This sequence joins TRBV5-1 and TRBJ2-7. CDR1 and CDR2 (germline): SGHRS, YFSETQ. There are 14 residues in the CDR3. CDR3 sequence: CANSLVDSSYEQYF.

The chain joins TRBV7-2 to TRBJ2-5; the D call from TCRdb, TRBD1, cannot be confirmed without DNA. Germline V lookup: CDR1 SGHTA, CDR2 FQGNSA. This CDR3 comprises 16 residues. This chain's CDR3 is CASSLDGGRRLKTQYF.

This sequence joins TRBV5-1 and TRBJ2-3; TCRdb returns TRBD2, unconfirmable since there is no DNA. This CDR3 has 16 amino acids. Per germline, CDR1 SGHRS and CDR2 YFSETQ. The CDR3 here is CASSTGTVGGLNTQYF. The whole variable domain, remainder taken from reference TRBV5-1 and TRBJ2-3, is KAGVTQTPRYLIKTRGQQVTLSCSPISGHRSVSWYQQTPGQGLQFLFEYFSETQRNKGNFPGRFSGRQFSNSRSEMNVSTLELGDSALYLCASSTGTVGGLNTQYFGPGTRLTVL.